These 18 T cell receptor beta chains were all obtained from the same sample, sequenced in a study of T cells of healthy individuals. TCRdb reanalysed the 5' RACE reads using MiXCR and keeps one entry per CDR3 protein. Found here are about 53,000 distinct CDR3 sequences, over 12% of them singletons; the top ten hold approximately 16%. These receptors all stem from a human donor in good health.

The gene calls are TRBV7-9 and TRBJ1-1; D gene uncertain. The CDR3 extends over 12 amino acids. The V gene lost 3 bases and the J gene lost 6 bases, with 8 bases spanning the gap. From germline, CDR1 is SEHNR and CDR2 FQNEAQ (reference sequence). The CDR3 reads CASSLGIAEAFF. CDR3 bases: TGTGCCAGCAGCTTGGGTATCGCTGAAGCTTTCTTT.

This clonotype appeared a few times. This chain uses TRBV20-1 with TRBJ1-5, with D possibly being TRBD1 (5 bases). CDR1 is DFQATT, CDR2 SNEGSKA, per germline (reference sequence). This CDR3 region has 13 residues. Trimming removed 5 bases at V and 3 bases at J, with 11 bases between. DNA of the CDR3: TGCAGTGCTCGGGGGGGGGACAATCAGCCCCAGCATTTT. It codes for CSARGGDNQPQHF.

The chain has TRBV7-9 and TRBJ2-1; D not certain. Per germline, CDR1 SEHNR and CDR2 FQNEAQ (reference sequence). Trimming removed 5 bases from V and 5 bases from J, with 10 bases in between. The CDR3 spans 13 residues. CDR3 sequence reads: CASSGVRHNEQFF. DNA for the CDR3: TGTGCCAGCAGCGGGGTCCGTCACAATGAGCAGTTCTTC.

This clonotype was detected only a few times. This chain links TRBV29-1 with TRBJ2-5; D unclear. Per the germline V gene, CDR1 is SQVTM and CDR2 is ANQGSEA. V was clipped by 8 bases and J by 3 bases, with 16 bases between them. The CDR3 has 13 amino acids. The CDR3 loop reads CSSRRGLEETQYF. The CDR3 bases are TGCAGCTCAAGGCGTGGATTGGAAGAGACCCAGTACTTC.

This clonotype has just a few counts. This chain links TRBV11-2 with TRBJ2-7; the match to TRBD1 covers 8 bases. V lost 5 bases, J lost 0 bases, and 9 bases stayed unmatched. The CDR3 consists of 16 residues. Germline V gene sequence: CDR1 SGHAT, CDR2 FQNNGV. The CDR3 bases are TGTGCCAGCAGCCGCCCTCCGGGACAGGTCTCCTACGAGCAGTACTTC. It specifies CASSRPPGQVSYEQYF. Using reference TRBV11-2 and TRBJ2-7 for the parts outside the CDR3, the full variable domain is EAGVAQSPRYKIIEKRQSVAFWCNPISGHATLYWYQQILGQGPKLLIQFQNNGVVDDSQLPKDRFSAERLKGVDSTLKIQPAKLEDSAVYLCASSRPPGQVSYEQYFGPGTRLTVT.

This clonotype was seen a few times. V is TRBV30 and J is TRBJ1-1; D is ambiguous. CDR3 length: 15 amino acids. V lost 4 bases to trimming and J lost 0 bases, with 15 bases between them. Germline CDR1 GTSNPN, CDR2 SVGIG (reference sequence). The CDR3 is CAWILGPAMNTEAFF. The CDR3 nucleotides are TGTGCCTGGATACTCGGCCCAGCCATGAACACTGAAGCTTTCTTT.

This clonotype was seen a handful of times. The chain couples TRBV7-8 to TRBJ2-1; D might be TRBD1 (5 bases). In germline, CDR1 is SGHVS, CDR2 FQNEAQ. V was pared by 4 bases and J by 8 bases, with 15 bases between. The CDR3 covers 14 residues. The CDR3 here is CASSYRPLGDEQFF. The CDR3 DNA is TGTGCCAGCAGCTACCGACCCCTAGGGGATGAGCAGTTCTTC.

The V and J genes are TRBV20-1 and TRBJ1-5, with D unresolved. Trimming shortened V by 0 bases and J by 2 bases, and 14 bases separated the two germline ends. Germline loops: CDR1 DFQATT, CDR2 SNEGSKA (reference sequence). This CDR3 spans 16 amino acids. The CDR3 sequence: CSARDARGLGNQPQHF. DNA for the CDR3: TGCAGTGCTAGAGACGCCAGAGGCCTGGGCAATCAGCCCCAGCATTTT.

The chain couples TRBV20-1 to TRBJ2-3; possibly TRBD1 or TRBD2 for D (6 bases each). Germline values: CDR1 DFQATT, CDR2 SNEGSKA (reference sequence). This CDR3 spans 15 amino acids. Trimming stripped 1 base from V and 2 bases from J, with 13 bases between. This CDR3 reads CSARVGGRVTDTQYF. DNA for the CDR3: TGCAGTGCTAGAGTAGGGGGGCGCGTCACAGATACGCAGTATTTT.

This clonotype appeared many times. The chain employs TRBV18 and TRBJ1-2, with D hard to call. V was shortened by 2 bases and J by 0 bases, with 7 bases between the two germline ends. The CDR3 runs to 14 residues. Germline CDR1 and CDR2: KGHSH and LQKENI. The CDR3 coding sequence is TGTGCCAGCTCACCAGCACCCCCTAACTATGGCTACACCTTC. Translating gives CASSPAPPNYGYTF.

This clonotype was picked up a small number of times. This chain connects TRBV4-3 to TRBJ2-7; perhaps TRBD1 as D (6 bases). There are 14 residues in the CDR3. V lost 2 bases to trimming and J lost 4 bases, with 12 bases between them. Germline CDR1 LGHNA, CDR2 YSLEER. The CDR3 loop reads CASSQSDRLYEQYF. CDR3 DNA sequence: TGCGCCAGCAGCCAATCGGACAGATTATACGAGCAGTACTTC.

The chain employs TRBV7-8 and TRBJ1-2, with D unresolved. The V end lost 5 bases, the J end lost 5 bases, and 18 bases lay between the germline ends. The germline V gene has CDR1 SGHVS and CDR2 FQNEAQ. This CDR3 is 15 amino acids long. CDR3 nucleotide sequence: TGTGCCAGCAGCCCCTCGTTAGAGCAGATTTATGGCTACACCTTC. Residues: CASSPSLEQIYGYTF.

This chain connects TRBV20-1 to TRBJ2-3, with 7 bases lining up with TRBD1. V dropped 7 bases and J dropped 1; count of bases not matched to a gene: 8. CDR1 is DFQATT and CDR2 is SNEGSKA in the germline V gene (reference sequence). This CDR3 is 14 amino acids long. CDR3 region: CSVTEGARTDTQYF. The CDR3 DNA follows: TGCAGTGTTACCGAGGGGGCCCGCACAGATACGCAGTATTTT.

This clonotype was recorded at least ten times. The chain is built from TRBV12-3 or TRBV12-4 and TRBJ2-1; no clear D gene. The CDR3 has 11 residues. Trimming cost V 3 bases and J 8 bases, with 5 bases left between them. Here the CDR3 reads CASSFFYEQFF. The CDR3 nucleotides are TGTGCCAGCAGTTTCTTTTATGAGCAGTTCTTC.

In its sample, this clonotype was seen a few times. The chain employs TRBV2 and TRBJ2-1; no clear D. The CDR3 length is 12 residues. Trimming took 4 bases from V and 4 from J, leaving 5 bases between them. Germline V gives CDR1 SNHLY, CDR2 FYNNEI. CDR3 DNA: TGTGCCAGCAGTGTTGGTTACAATGAGCAGTTCTTC. Amino acids: CASSVGYNEQFF.

The CDR3 loop is CSASPSGGAYEQFF. The CDR3 nucleotides are TGCAGTGCTAGCCCTAGCGGGGGGGCCTATGAGCAGTTCTTC. The chain carries TRBV20-1 and TRBJ2-1, with 12 bases matching TRBD2. The CDR3 extends over 14 amino acids. CDR1 and CDR2 from the germline V gene are DFQATT and SNEGSKA (reference sequence). V shed 3 bases and J 8 bases; nucleotides not matched to a gene: 5.

In this sample, this clonotype turned up many times. The CDR3, as DNA: TGTGCCAGCAGGGACGACCTGGGAGCGGGAGGGAAATTTTACAATGAGCAGTTCTTC. Residues: CASRDDLGAGGKFYNEQFF. The chain couples TRBV27 to TRBJ2-1, with 10 bases fitting TRBD2. Germline V gene lookup returns CDR1 MNHEY and CDR2 SMNVEV (reference sequence). V lost 6 bases to trimming and J lost 4 bases; unmatched junction nucleotides: 18. There are 19 residues in the CDR3.

The sample holds many counts of this clonotype. The chain is built from TRBV20-1 and TRBJ2-2; 9 positions agree with TRBD1. CDR1 is DFQATT, CDR2 SNEGSKA, per germline (reference sequence). The V segment lost 6 bases and the J segment 5 bases; nucleotides outside the gene matches: 7. The CDR3 has 14 amino acids. The CDR3 bases are TGCAGTGCGGCCGACAGGGGGAGTACCGGGGAGCTGTTTTTT. It codes for CSAADRGSTGELFF.